These T cell receptor beta chains were read from a single sample in a study of T-cell memory formation after mild COVID-19. MiXCR, run by TCRdb on the 5' RACE reads, gives a single entry per CDR3 protein. Of around 300,000 distinct CDR3 sequences in the sample, approximately 15% were seen once. The source material was PBMCs or a T cell subset sorted from them (not recorded which). Receptors originate from a man aged 18 to 35 who had mild COVID-19 (a few samples of this study predate the infection). Cell type and time point are not known. Each CDR3 is given with its conserved first and last residue. Fields, in order: CDR3 length, clone size, D gene, J gene, V gene, CDR3 DNA, CDR3 protein. The D gene is left open where the match is weak. Size values are once, few and many counts, or a class for expanded clones, and some rows have none.

>16|-|TRBD2|TRBJ2-1|TRBV24-1
TGTGCCACCAGTGATCACCTAGCGGGGGGGTTCAATGAGCAGTTCTTC
CATSDHLAGGFNEQFF
>14|few|-|TRBJ1-2|TRBV4-2
TGTGCCAGCAGCCAAGATGGGGCGGCGGGTGGCTACACCTTC
CASSQDGAAGGYTF
>14|-|-|TRBJ2-1|TRBV12-3/TRBV12-4
TGTGCCAGCAGTCTGCGGGGCGGTTGGAATGAGCAGTTCTTC
CASSLRGGWNEQFF
>14|few|-|TRBJ2-5|TRBV7-6
TGTGCCAGCAGCTTAGATCTCGTGGAAGAGACCCAGTACTTC
CASSLDLVEETQYF
>15|-|-|TRBJ2-3|TRBV4-3
TGCGCCAGCAGCGTCCGCGGGGTTGGAACAGATACGCAGTATTTT
CASSVRGVGTDTQYF
>15|-|TRBD1|TRBJ1-6|TRBV5-4
TGTGCCAGCAGCTTGGCGGGACAGGGTTATTCACCCCTCCACTTT
CASSLAGQGYSPLHF
>14|-|TRBD1|TRBJ1-2|TRBV3-1
TGTGCCAGCAGGGGGACAGGGAAGAACTATGGCTACACCTTC
CASRGTGKNYGYTF
>13|many|-|TRBJ2-1|TRBV20-1
TGCAGTGCTAGGGGGGCCCTCTACAATGAGCAGTTCTTC
CSARGALYNEQFF
>14|-|TRBD2|TRBJ2-1|TRBV2
TGTGCCAGCAGTCCGGGACTAGATTTGGATGAGCAGTTCTTC
CASSPGLDLDEQFF
>17|-|-|TRBJ2-2|TRBV7-2
TGTGCCAGCAGCCTCAGACAAGGGGCGGAGAGGACCGGGGAGCTGTTTTTT
CASSLRQGAERTGELFF
>17|many|TRBD1|TRBJ2-1|TRBV4-1
TGCGCCAGCAGCCGCAGGGGTCGGGACAGGGGGCTAGGCGAGCAGTTCTTC
CASSRRGRDRGLGEQFF
>16|few|-|TRBJ1-4|TRBV6-5
TGTGCCAGCAGTTACTCGATGGGGGGGAATAATGAAAAACTGTTTTTT
CASSYSMGGNNEKLFF